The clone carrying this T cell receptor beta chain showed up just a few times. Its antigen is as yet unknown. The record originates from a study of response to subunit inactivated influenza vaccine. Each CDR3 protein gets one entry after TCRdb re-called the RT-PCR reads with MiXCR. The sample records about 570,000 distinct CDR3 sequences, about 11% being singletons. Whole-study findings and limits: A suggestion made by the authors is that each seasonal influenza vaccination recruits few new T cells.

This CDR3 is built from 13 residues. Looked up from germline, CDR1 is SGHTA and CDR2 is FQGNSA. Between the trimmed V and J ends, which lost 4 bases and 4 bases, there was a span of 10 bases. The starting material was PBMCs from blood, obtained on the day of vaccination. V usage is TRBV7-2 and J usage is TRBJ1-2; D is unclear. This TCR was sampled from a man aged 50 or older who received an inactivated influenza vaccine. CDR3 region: CASSSTLIYGYTF. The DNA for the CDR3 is TGTGCCAGCAGCTCCACCTTGATCTATGGCTACACCTTC.